The clone carrying this TCR beta chain was counted a single time. Its specificity is not known. Primers included in the PCR were 60 Vbeta and 13 Jbeta primers. Assay: immunoSEQ multiplex PCR; the TCRdb copy retains only in-frame clones and omits some. The data contain 100,000 to 150,000 clones, over 75% of them singletons. The data were obtained in a study of cytomegalovirus exposure and HLA in healthy donors. For the study at large: Most genotyped donors, 65% to 90% of roughly 400, had Caucasian-associated genetic ancestry.

The study, taken as a whole, reports: HLA-A and HLA-B allele assignments for most subjects were reportedly predicted accurately using TCR beta sequences. Most CMV-associated TCR beta chains were later found to appear HLA-restricted.

V lost 0 bases, J lost 2 bases, and 11 bases lay in between. The CDR3 is made up of 15 amino acids. The germline V gene encodes CDR1 SGHRS and CDR2 YFSETQ. The TCR originated in a woman in her thirties or forties in good health and CMV-seropositive. Sequenced sample: PBMCs. The chain joins TRBV5-1 to TRBJ1-1; TRBD1 is a possible D gene (5 bases). The CDR3 nucleotides read TGCGCCAGCAGCTTGGGACAGCCGATTAACACTGAAGCTTTCTTT. It specifies CASSLGQPINTEAFF.